Below are 31 T cell receptor beta chains sequenced from a single sample in a study of T cells in Graves' hyperthyroidism and ophthalmopathy. RNA transcripts provided the source from which TCR beta CDR3 regions were amplified. First-round RT-PCR targeting the TCR CDR3 was performed with the HTBI primer set. MiXCR was run by TCRdb on the multiplex PCR reads, yielding one entry per CDR3 protein. The table has approximately 870,000 distinct CDR3 sequences, over 35% seen once. Sequenced input: blood. Receptors were obtained from a man aged 18 to 30 with Graves' hyperthyroidism.

This clonotype was observed many times. The chain employs TRBV29-1 and TRBJ1-3; no clear D gene. Germline CDR1 SQVTM, CDR2 ANQGSEA. The CDR3 has 14 residues. V was pared by 3 bases and J by 0 bases, with 9 bases between. CDR3 bases: TGCAGCGTTGAGGACCACAGCTCTGGAAACACCATATATTTT. It translates to CSVEDHSSGNTIYF.

This clonotype was observed a handful of times. V usage is TRBV5-1 and J usage is TRBJ2-7; D is perhaps TRBD1 (6 bases). Germline V gives CDR1 SGHRS, CDR2 YFSETQ. V dropped 4 bases and J dropped 9 bases, with 14 bases sitting between them. The CDR3 has 12 residues. The CDR3 loop is CASSPGQTGQYF. In DNA form, the CDR3 reads TGCGCCAGCAGCCCCGGACAGACCGGGCAGTACTTC.

This clonotype appeared a few times. Written as DNA, the CDR3 is TGCAGTGCCATACCACAGGGATTCTATGGCTACACCTTC. Protein: CSAIPQGFYGYTF. The J gene is TRBJ1-2, the V gene TRBV20-1, with a tentative D call TRBD1 (6 bases). Trimming took 6 bases from V and 4 from J, leaving 15 bases between them. The CDR3 sequence is 13 residues long. Germline values: CDR1 DFQATT, CDR2 SNEGSKA (reference sequence).

In its sample, this clonotype was seen a few times. V gene TRBV19 combines with J gene TRBJ1-1; 10 nucleotides agree with TRBD1. Per the germline V gene, CDR1 is LNHDA and CDR2 is SQIVND (reference sequence). The CDR3 extends over 14 amino acids. With V trimmed by 10 bases and J by 5 bases, 10 bases remained unmatched. The CDR3 protein is CATFRDRGKTEAFF. The CDR3 DNA reads TGTGCCACTTTCCGGGACAGGGGCAAAACTGAAGCTTTCTTT.

This clonotype showed up just a few times. The chain is built from TRBV7-6 and TRBJ1-1; no clear D. CDR3 length equals 15 residues. The V and J ends lost 5 bases and 4 bases respectively, with 17 bases between them. CDR1 and CDR2 (germline): SGHVS, FNYEAQ. This CDR3 reads CASSPDAGRTTEAFF. The CDR3 region has the DNA TGTGCCAGCAGCCCGGACGCCGGGAGGACCACTGAAGCTTTCTTT.

In this sample, this clonotype turned up a few times. This chain links TRBV15 with TRBJ2-5; 8 bases are a match to TRBD2. This CDR3 contains 15 residues. J lost 3 bases, V lost 5 bases, and 8 bases had no gene match. Germline V gene lookup returns CDR1 LNHNV and CDR2 YYDKDF (reference sequence). CDR3 amino acids: CATSGAGAGEETQYF. As DNA, the CDR3 is TGTGCCACCAGCGGAGCGGGGGCGGGTGAAGAGACCCAGTACTTC. The whole variable domain, filled in from reference TRBV15 and TRBJ2-5, reads DAMVIQNPRYQVTQFGKPVTLSCSQTLNHNVMYWYQQKSSQAPKLLFHYYDKDFNNEADTPDNFQSRRPNTSFCFLDIRSPGLGDTAMYLCATSGAGAGEETQYFGPGTRLLVL.

The chain combines TRBV6-4 with TRBJ1-2; D perhaps matches TRBD1 (6 bases). The CDR3 extends over 14 amino acids. CDR1 is MRHNA, CDR2 SNTAGT, per germline. Trimming cost V 6 bases and J 8 bases, with 19 bases left between them. CDR3 sequence: CASSQEGRGDGYTF. The CDR3, as DNA: TGTGCCAGCAGCCAAGAAGGCAGGGGTGACGGCTACACCTTC.

The V call is TRBV4-1, the J call TRBJ1-5; D unclear. The CDR3 runs to 14 residues. The V gene lost 1 base and the J gene lost 4 bases, with 8 bases spanning the gap. Germline CDR1 MGHRA, CDR2 YSYEKL. The CDR3 loop is CASSQAVWNQPQHF. The CDR3 DNA reads as TGCGCCAGCAGCCAAGCGGTGTGGAATCAGCCCCAGCATTTT.

CDR3 region: CASSELAGGGEKLFF. The CDR3 DNA sequence: TGTGCCAGCAGTGAATTGGCAGGGGGAGGTGAAAAACTGTTTTTT. The V call is TRBV25-1, the J call TRBJ1-4; 7 bases align to TRBD1. Trimming at V came to 1 base and at J to 7 bases, leaving 6 bases not matched to a gene. Germline loops: CDR1 MGHDK, CDR2 SYGVNS. This CDR3 spans 15 amino acids. Combining the CDR3 with reference TRBV25-1 and TRBJ1-4 gives the whole variable domain EADIYQTPRYLVIGTGKKITLECSQTMGHDKMYWYQQDPGMELHLIHYSYGVNSTEKGDLSSESTVSRIRTEHFPLTLESARPSHTSQYLCASSELAGGGEKLFFGSGTQLSVL.

This clonotype has only a few counts. The chain recombines TRBV6-6 with TRBJ2-7; a weak D match, TRBD1 (5 bases). CDR1 and CDR2 (germline): MNHNY, SVGAGI (reference sequence). This CDR3 region has 14 residues. V was cut by 4 bases and J by 2 bases, with 12 bases left in between. Written as DNA, the CDR3 is TGTGCCAGCAGTTGGACACCGGATACCTACGAGCAGTACTTC. It yields the protein CASSWTPDTYEQYF.

At least ten counts were recorded for this clonotype. The CDR3 reads CAIRGTSRGGELFF. The CDR3, as DNA: TGTGCCATCAGAGGGACTAGTCGAGGCGGGGAGCTGTTTTTT. The rearrangement joins TRBV10-3 to TRBJ2-2, with TRBD2 identical over 8 bases. After removal of 6 bases from V and 7 bases from J, the junction contained 7 bases not matched to a gene. This CDR3 is built from 14 residues. Germline CDR1 ENHRY, CDR2 SYGVKD.

The V call is TRBV7-2, the J call TRBJ2-7, with 7 bases matching TRBD1. The V and J ends lost 5 bases and 5 bases, in that order; junction bases with no gene match: 6. CDR1 SGHTA and CDR2 FQGNSA come from the germline V gene. The CDR3 spans 13 residues. The CDR3 spells CASSPSRGHEQYF. In DNA form, the CDR3 reads TGTGCCAGCAGCCCCTCAAGGGGGCACGAGCAGTACTTC.

DNA for the CDR3: TGTGCCAGCAGTTACTCCACGGCTTATGGCTACACCTTC. This translates into CASSYSTAYGYTF. This chain uses TRBV6-5 with TRBJ1-2, with D unresolved. The germline V and J ends were trimmed by 0 bases and 5 bases, with 7 bases remaining between them. CDR1 and CDR2 from the germline V gene are MNHEY and SVGAGI. The CDR3 length is 13 residues.

V usage is TRBV7-3 and J usage is TRBJ2-7; the D gene could be TRBD1 or TRBD2 (5 bases each). Germline-derived CDR1 and CDR2 are SGHTA and FQGTGA. The CDR3 sequence is 16 residues long. Trimming shortened V by 5 bases and J by 1 base, and 18 bases separated the two germline ends. The CDR3 here is CASSPNGGVSSYEQYF. The DNA of the CDR3 is TGTGCCAGCAGCCCAAATGGGGGAGTTTCGTCCTACGAGCAGTACTTC.

The chain links TRBV19 to TRBJ2-5, with 10 bases that match TRBD2. Germline loops: CDR1 LNHDA, CDR2 SQIVND (reference sequence). The CDR3 extends over 17 amino acids. V was pared by 5 bases and J by 2 bases, with 11 bases of the junction left unmatched. In DNA, the CDR3 is TGTGCCAGTAGTCGCAGACGGACTAGCGGCGTTCAAGAGACCCAGTACTTC. It yields the protein CASSRRRTSGVQETQYF.

CDR3 nucleotide sequence: TGCAGTGCTAGAAAGGCAGCTAGCGGGGCCTACGAGCAGTACTTC. This sequence encodes CSARKAASGAYEQYF. The chain has TRBV20-1 and TRBJ2-7; 9 positions agree with TRBD2. This CDR3 spans 15 amino acids. Trimming removed 2 bases from V and 2 bases from J; junction bases left unmatched: 7. Germline V gene sequence: CDR1 DFQATT, CDR2 SNEGSKA (reference sequence).

This clonotype was picked up a small number of times. The genes are TRBV6-5 and TRBJ1-6, with TRBD1 as a possible D gene (5 bases). Trimming pared 7 bases from V and 7 bases from J, leaving 14 bases between. The V gene's germline CDR1 is MNHEY and CDR2 SVGAGI. The CDR3 is 14 residues long. As DNA, the CDR3 is TGTGCCAGCACCGGGGGATCGGGGAATTCACCCCTCCACTTT. Protein product: CASTGGSGNSPLHF.

The chain carries TRBV6-2 or TRBV6-3 and TRBJ1-1; TRBD1 might be the D (5 bases). This CDR3 contains 12 residues. CDR1 MNHEY and CDR2 SVGEGT come from the germline V gene. The V end was cut by 5 bases, the J end by 7 bases, with 11 bases between. CDR3 region: CASSRGVYEAFF. In nucleotides, the CDR3 is TGTGCCAGCAGTCGGGGCGTCTATGAAGCTTTCTTT.

The rearrangement uses TRBV6-5 and TRBJ2-7, with 8 nucleotides matching TRBD1. Per germline, CDR1 MNHEY and CDR2 SVGAGI. There are 15 residues in the CDR3. Losses at the gene ends were 4 bases for V and 9 bases for J; bases not matched to a gene: 14. This chain's CDR3 is CASSWEGQGAIGQYF. CDR3 bases: TGTGCCAGCAGTTGGGAAGGGCAGGGGGCAATCGGGCAGTACTTC.

J is TRBJ2-7 and V is TRBV11-2; D is tentatively TRBD1 or TRBD2 (5 bases each). The CDR3 consists of 13 residues. Trimming pared 4 bases from V and 5 bases from J, leaving 12 bases between. From germline, CDR1 is SGHAT and CDR2 FQNNGV. CDR3 bases: TGTGCCAGCAGCTATTGGGGGTTGGACGAGCAGTACTTC. Amino acids: CASSYWGLDEQYF.

On this clonotype: This may stem from a read error, because a much larger clone lies one nucleotide away. The conserved phenylalanine or tryptophan normally closing the CDR3 is absent here, so this likely arose from a read error. The J gene is TRBJ2-2, the V gene TRBV24-1; TRBD1 matches at 9 bases. This CDR3 comprises 16 residues. Germline V gene sequence: CDR1 KGHDR, CDR2 SFDVKD. V lost 4 bases to trimming and J lost 6 bases; unmatched junction nucleotides: 8. The CDR3 coding sequence is TGTGCCACCAGTGACCCTCGGGACAGGGCGGCCGGGGAGCTGTTTTCT. Translation gives CATSDPRDRAAGELFS.

The chain carries TRBV9 and TRBJ1-1, with unresolved D. Trimming pared 0 bases from V and 5 bases from J, leaving 20 bases between. This CDR3 contains 17 residues. The germline CDR1 and CDR2 sequences are SGDLS and YYNGEE. CDR3 sequence (DNA): TGTGCCAGCAGCGTAGTGCCGACGGGCGTAGGTAAGACTGAAGCTTTCTTT. Amino acid sequence: CASSVVPTGVGKTEAFF.

The V call is TRBV9, the J call TRBJ2-2; 7 bases align to TRBD2. V shed 3 bases and J 4 bases; nucleotides not matched to a gene: 9. The CDR3 is 16 amino acids. Germline V gene sequence: CDR1 SGDLS, CDR2 YYNGEE. CDR3 residues: CASSAGAAGPTGELFF. The CDR3 nucleotides read TGTGCCAGCAGCGCGGGAGCAGCGGGACCCACCGGGGAGCTGTTTTTT.

The chain employs TRBV7-2 and TRBJ2-5; D gene uncertain. V dropped 5 bases and J dropped 5 bases, with 9 bases sitting between them. CDR1 is SGHTA, CDR2 FQGNSA, per germline. This CDR3 has 12 residues. The CDR3 region is CASSKDGETQYF. CDR3 bases: TGTGCCAGCAGCAAGGACGGGGAGACCCAGTACTTC.

The V gene is TRBV7-8, the J gene TRBJ2-5, with TRBD2 identical over 15 bases. Germline V gene sequence: CDR1 SGHVS, CDR2 FQNEAQ. The trim removed 4 bases at V and 4 bases at J, leaving 7 bases unmatched. There are 17 residues in the CDR3. This CDR3 reads CASSSLGTSGGRETQYF. In nucleotides, the CDR3 is TGTGCCAGCAGCTCGCTCGGGACTAGCGGGGGGCGAGAGACCCAGTACTTC.

Ten or more counts support this clonotype. CDR3 nucleotide sequence: TGTGCCATCAGGGACAGGACCCCCTACGAGCAGTACTTC. Its translation is CAIRDRTPYEQYF. This chain joins TRBV10-3 and TRBJ2-7; TRBD1 matches at 7 bases. V trimming: 6 bases; J trimming: 2 bases; junction bases outside the gene matches: 4. Looked up from germline, CDR1 is ENHRY and CDR2 is SYGVKD. This CDR3 has 13 amino acids.

This chain links TRBV7-9 with TRBJ2-7; possibly TRBD2 for D (6 bases). V was pared by 6 bases and J by 2 bases, with 14 bases between. CDR1 and CDR2 (germline): SEHNR, FQNEAQ (reference sequence). The CDR3 contains 14 residues. CDR3 nucleotides: TGTGCCAGCAGTTTTGCGGGGCCCCCCTACGAGCAGTACTTC. It codes for CASSFAGPPYEQYF.

This clonotype showed up many times. J is TRBJ1-1 and V is TRBV6-5, with D perhaps matching TRBD1 (6 bases). V lost 6 bases, J lost 4 bases, and 9 bases lay in between. CDR3 length equals 12 residues. Germline CDR1 reads MNHEY; CDR2 reads SVGAGI. For the CDR3, the DNA is TGTGCCAGCAGGGAACAGGGCACTGAAGCTTTCTTT. This translates into CASREQGTEAFF.

As to this clonotype: One end of the junction does not line up with germline, which may come from a read error. This chain links TRBV10-3 with TRBJ1-2; 8 bases fit TRBD1. The CDR3 consists of 15 residues. Germline values: CDR1 ENHRY, CDR2 SYGVKD. CDR3 in amino acids: CASSSTGGSSHGYTF. DNA for the CDR3: TGTGCCAGCAGTTCAACAGGGGGGTCATCACATGGCTACACCTTC.

The V and J genes are TRBV2 and TRBJ2-2; D is ambiguous. Germline CDR1 is SNHLY and CDR2 is FYNNEI. The CDR3 contains 16 residues. V gave up 3 bases and J gave up 0 bases, with 11 bases separating them. The CDR3 loop is CASSDEENANTGELFF. The CDR3 DNA follows: TGTGCCAGCAGTGATGAGGAGAACGCGAACACCGGGGAGCTGTTTTTT. The full variable domain, its missing parts supplied by reference TRBV2 and TRBJ2-2, is EPEVTQTPSHQVTQMGQEVILRCVPISNHLYFYWYRQILGQKVEFLVSFYNNEISEKSEIFDDQFSVERPDGSNFTLKIRSTKLEDSAMYFCASSDEENANTGELFFGEGSRLTVL.

Comments on this clonotype: The CDR3 end shows no conserved phenylalanine or tryptophan, and so a read error is likely. The chain combines TRBV20-1 with TRBJ1-2; TRBD1 might be the D (5 bases). Looked up from germline, CDR1 is DFQATT and CDR2 is SNEGSKA (reference sequence). V lost 6 bases and J lost 8, with 7 bases in between. This CDR3 comprises 9 residues. The DNA for the CDR3 is TGCAGTGCCGGGGACGGCTACACCCTC. As protein: CSAGDGYTL.